The T cell receptor (beta chain) described here comes from a study of CD8 T cells in Susac syndrome. Reverse transcription of about 0.5 to 1 ug RNA was carried out with random hexamers. The CDR3 of TCR beta was amplified by immunoSEQ multiplex PCR across 54 Vbeta and 13 Jbeta. TCRdb used MiXCR to reprocess the immunoSEQ multiplex PCR reads, holding one entry per CDR3 protein. Of tens of thousands of distinct CDR3 sequences in the sample, 85% to 95% were seen once. TEMRA cells were FACS-enriched and CD8+ and CD4+ T cells negatively isolated. V lost 2 bases to trimming and J lost 2 bases, with 16 bases between them. CDR3 size: 16 residues. Germline V gives CDR1 SNHLY, CDR2 FYNNEI. This clonotype was observed once.

The receptor's source is a human donor with multiple sclerosis. The specimen sequenced was CD8+ T cells from PBMCs. The chain couples TRBV2 to TRBJ2-7, with D maybe TRBD1 (6 bases). The CDR3 reads CASSEWGQGLTYEQYF. CDR3 in DNA: TGTGCCAGCAGTGAATGGGGCCAGGGGCTAACCTACGAGCAGTACTTC.